Shown below are 9 T cell receptor beta chains from a single sample sequenced in a study of blood T cell repertoires in COVID-19. The assay was immunoSEQ multiplex PCR, and TCRdb's table has in-frame clones only and misses some. The sample lists approximately 250,000 clones; 65% to 90% were seen once. Material: peripheral blood. The receptor set was obtained from a woman between 40 and 55 years old who had recovered from COVID-19.

The chain carries TRBV5-1 and TRBJ2-1; 13 positions agree with TRBD2. CDR3 length equals 15 residues. Germline V lookup: CDR1 SGHRS, CDR2 YFSETQ. V lost 3 bases to trimming and J lost 9 bases; unmatched junction nucleotides: 6. CDR3 in amino acids: CASSSLAGGHPEQFF. The CDR3 DNA is TGCGCCAGCAGCTCACTAGCGGGGGGGCATCCTGAGCAGTTCTTC. Full variable domain (remainder filled in from reference TRBV5-1 and TRBJ2-1): KAGVTQTPRYLIKTRGQQVTLSCSPISGHRSVSWYQQTPGQGLQFLFEYFSETQRNKGNFPGRFSGRQFSNSRSEMNVSTLELGDSALYLCASSSLAGGHPEQFFGPGTRLTVL.

The chain joins TRBV7-2 to TRBJ2-5; 11 positions match TRBD2. From germline, CDR1 is SGHTA and CDR2 FQGNSA. V was pared by 1 base and J by 4 bases, with 2 bases of the junction left unmatched. This CDR3 is built from 15 residues. The CDR3 DNA sequence: TGTGCCAGCAGCTTAGGTAGCGGGGGGGCAGAGACCCAGTACTTC. It specifies CASSLGSGGAETQYF.

The V and J genes are TRBV12-3 or TRBV12-4 and TRBJ1-2; possibly TRBD1 for D (6 bases). Trimming shortened V by 5 bases and J by 5 bases, and 12 bases separated the two germline ends. CDR3 size: 13 residues. DNA for the CDR3: TGTGCCAGCAGTCTATCACAGGGATATGGCTACACCTTC. Protein product: CASSLSQGYGYTF.

The chain uses TRBV9 and TRBJ2-3; D might be TRBD2 (5 bases). This CDR3 spans 13 amino acids. CDR1 and CDR2 (germline): SGDLS, YYNGEE. The V end was cut by 3 bases, the J end by 5 bases, with 10 bases between. The chain's CDR3 is CASSGGSRDTQYF. CDR3 sequence (DNA): TGTGCCAGCAGCGGAGGGTCGCGAGATACGCAGTATTTT.

V gene TRBV6-6 combines with J gene TRBJ2-5; weak D call: TRBD1 (6 bases). The CDR3 consists of 18 residues. V gave up 6 bases and J gave up 5 bases, with 28 bases separating them. Per the germline V gene, CDR1 is MNHNY and CDR2 is SVGAGI (reference sequence). The CDR3 DNA reads as TGTGCCAGCAGCCGAGAACTCAGGGGTTGGGAGAATGTGGAGACCCAGTACTTC. The encoded protein is CASSRELRGWENVETQYF.

The chain has TRBV28 and TRBJ2-7; D possibly corresponds to TRBD1 (7 bases). With 6 bases removed from V and 3 bases from J, the gap between germline ends came to 15 bases. The length of the CDR3 is 14 residues. The germline CDR1 and CDR2 sequences are MDHEN and SYDVKM. The CDR3 region is CASRSGQGGYEQYF. The CDR3 bases are TGTGCCAGCAGATCCGGGCAGGGGGGCTACGAGCAGTACTTC.

CDR3 in amino acids: CASGDTSGGLLGDTQYF. CDR3 sequence (DNA): TGTGCCAGCGGCGACACTAGCGGGGGTCTCCTGGGAGATACGCAGTATTTT. The chain has TRBV7-2 and TRBJ2-3, with TRBD2 identical over 11 bases. The CDR3 covers 17 residues. Germline lookup yields CDR1 SGHTA and CDR2 FQGNSA. V dropped 8 bases and J dropped 5; count of bases not matched to a gene: 15.

This clone was counted only a few times. The gene calls are TRBV6-5 and TRBJ1-5; D remains unclear. Per germline, CDR1 MNHEY and CDR2 SVGAGI. The CDR3 sequence is 13 residues long. V dropped 8 bases and J dropped 2 bases, with 10 bases sitting between them. CDR3 loop: CASARGGNQPQHF. The DNA of the CDR3 is TGTGCCAGCGCCCGCGGCGGCAATCAGCCCCAGCATTTT.

V gene TRBV29-1 combines with J gene TRBJ2-1; D might be TRBD1 (7 bases). V lost 8 bases, J lost 4 bases, and 12 bases lay in between. CDR3 size: 12 residues. The germline CDR1 and CDR2 sequences are SQVTM and ANQGSEA. CDR3 sequence: CSLSGGYNEQFF. The DNA for the CDR3 is TGCAGCCTGTCAGGGGGGTACAATGAGCAGTTCTTC.